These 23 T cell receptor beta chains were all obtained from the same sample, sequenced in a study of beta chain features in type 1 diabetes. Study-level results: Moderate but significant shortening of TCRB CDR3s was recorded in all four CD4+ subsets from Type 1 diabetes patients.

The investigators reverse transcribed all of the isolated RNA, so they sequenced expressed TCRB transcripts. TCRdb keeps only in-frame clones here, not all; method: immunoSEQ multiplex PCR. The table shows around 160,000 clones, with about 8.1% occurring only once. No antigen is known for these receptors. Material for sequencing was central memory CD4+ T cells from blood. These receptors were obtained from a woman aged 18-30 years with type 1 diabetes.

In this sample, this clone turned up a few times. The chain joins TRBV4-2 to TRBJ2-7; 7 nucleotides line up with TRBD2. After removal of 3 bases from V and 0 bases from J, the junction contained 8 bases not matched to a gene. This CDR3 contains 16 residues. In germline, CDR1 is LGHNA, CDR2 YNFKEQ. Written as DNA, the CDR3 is TGTGCCAGCAGCCAGGACTGGGGGGGGAACTCCTACGAGCAGTACTTC. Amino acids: CASSQDWGGNSYEQYF.

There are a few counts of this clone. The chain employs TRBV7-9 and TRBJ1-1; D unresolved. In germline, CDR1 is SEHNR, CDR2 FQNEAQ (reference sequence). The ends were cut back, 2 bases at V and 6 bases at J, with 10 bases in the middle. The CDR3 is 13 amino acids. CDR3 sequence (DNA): TGTGCCAGCAGCTTAACGGTACTCGCTGAAGCTTTCTTT. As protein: CASSLTVLAEAFF.

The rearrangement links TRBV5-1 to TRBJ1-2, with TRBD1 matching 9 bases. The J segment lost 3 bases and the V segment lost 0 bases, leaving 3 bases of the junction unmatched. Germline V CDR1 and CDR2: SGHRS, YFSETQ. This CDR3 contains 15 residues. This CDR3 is CASSLDRGLDYGYTF. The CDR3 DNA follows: TGCGCCAGCAGCTTGGACAGGGGGCTGGACTATGGCTACACCTTC.

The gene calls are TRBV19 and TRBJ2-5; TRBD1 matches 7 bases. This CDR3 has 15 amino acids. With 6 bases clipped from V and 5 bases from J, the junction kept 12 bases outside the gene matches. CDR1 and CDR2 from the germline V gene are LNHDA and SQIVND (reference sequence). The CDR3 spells CASSPIGTDGETQYF. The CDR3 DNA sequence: TGTGCCAGTAGCCCGATCGGGACAGATGGGGAGACCCAGTACTTC. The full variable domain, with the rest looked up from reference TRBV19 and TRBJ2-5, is DGGITQSPKYLFRKEGQNVTLSCEQNLNHDAMYWYRQDPGQGLRLIYYSQIVNDFQKGDIAEGYSVSREKKESFPLTVTSAQKNPTAFYLCASSPIGTDGETQYFGPGTRLLVL.

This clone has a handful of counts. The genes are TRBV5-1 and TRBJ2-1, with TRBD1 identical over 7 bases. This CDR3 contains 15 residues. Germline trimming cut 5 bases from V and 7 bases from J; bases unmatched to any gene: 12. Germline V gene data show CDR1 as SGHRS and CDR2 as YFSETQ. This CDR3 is CASSSTGEVRNEQFF. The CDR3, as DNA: TGCGCCAGCAGTTCCACAGGGGAAGTAAGGAATGAGCAGTTCTTC. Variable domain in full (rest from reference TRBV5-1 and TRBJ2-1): KAGVTQTPRYLIKTRGQQVTLSCSPISGHRSVSWYQQTPGQGLQFLFEYFSETQRNKGNFPGRFSGRQFSNSRSEMNVSTLELGDSALYLCASSSTGEVRNEQFFGPGTRLTVL.

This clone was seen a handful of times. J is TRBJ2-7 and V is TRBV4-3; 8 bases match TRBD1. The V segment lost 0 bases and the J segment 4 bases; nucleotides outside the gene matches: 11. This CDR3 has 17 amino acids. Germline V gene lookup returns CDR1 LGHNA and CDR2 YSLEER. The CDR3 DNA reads TGCGCCAGCAGCCAAGATCTTGCGCAGGGGGCGAGGTACGAGCAGTACTTC. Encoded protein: CASSQDLAQGARYEQYF.

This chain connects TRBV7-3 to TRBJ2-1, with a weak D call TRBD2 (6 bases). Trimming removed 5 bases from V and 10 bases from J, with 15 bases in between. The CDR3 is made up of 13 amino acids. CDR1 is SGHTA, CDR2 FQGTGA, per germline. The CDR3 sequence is CASSPNRLGEQFF. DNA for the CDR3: TGTGCCAGCAGCCCGAACCGACTAGGGGAGCAGTTCTTC.

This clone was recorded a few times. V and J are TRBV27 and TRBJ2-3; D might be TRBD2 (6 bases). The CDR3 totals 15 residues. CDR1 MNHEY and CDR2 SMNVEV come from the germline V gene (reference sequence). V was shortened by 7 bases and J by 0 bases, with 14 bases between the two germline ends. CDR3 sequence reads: CASTSLALSTDTQYF. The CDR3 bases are TGTGCCAGCACCTCTCTAGCGCTTAGCACAGATACGCAGTATTTT.

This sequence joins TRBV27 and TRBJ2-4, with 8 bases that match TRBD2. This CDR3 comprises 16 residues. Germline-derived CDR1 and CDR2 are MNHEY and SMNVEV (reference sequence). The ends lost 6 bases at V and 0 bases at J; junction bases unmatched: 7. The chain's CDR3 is CASSLSGGLAKNIQYF. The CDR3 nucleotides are TGTGCCAGCAGCTTGAGCGGGGGTTTAGCCAAAAACATTCAGTACTTC.

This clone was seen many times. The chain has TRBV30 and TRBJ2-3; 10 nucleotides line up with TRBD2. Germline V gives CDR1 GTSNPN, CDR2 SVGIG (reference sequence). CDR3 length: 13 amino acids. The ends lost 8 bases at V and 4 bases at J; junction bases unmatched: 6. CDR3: CAQSLAGADTQYF. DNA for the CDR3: TGTGCCCAAAGCCTAGCGGGAGCAGATACGCAGTATTTT.

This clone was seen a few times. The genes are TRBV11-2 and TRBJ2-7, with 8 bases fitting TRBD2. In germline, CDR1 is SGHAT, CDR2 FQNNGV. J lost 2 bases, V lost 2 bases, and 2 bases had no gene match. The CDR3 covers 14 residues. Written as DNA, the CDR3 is TGTGCCAGCAGCTTAACGGGGGGGGCCTACGAGCAGTACTTC. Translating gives CASSLTGGAYEQYF.

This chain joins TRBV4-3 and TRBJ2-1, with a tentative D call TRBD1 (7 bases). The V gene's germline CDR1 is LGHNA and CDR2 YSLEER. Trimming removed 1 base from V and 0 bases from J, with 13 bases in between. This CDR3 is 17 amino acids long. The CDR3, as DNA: TGCGCCAGCAGCCAAGCCCCCCAGGGGGGCTCCTACAATGAGCAGTTCTTC. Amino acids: CASSQAPQGGSYNEQFF.

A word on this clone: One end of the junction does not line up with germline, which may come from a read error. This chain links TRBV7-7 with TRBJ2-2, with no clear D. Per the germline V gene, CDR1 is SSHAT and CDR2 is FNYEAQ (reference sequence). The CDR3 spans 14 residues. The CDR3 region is CASSLAGRGGELFF. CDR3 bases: TGTGCTAGCAGCTTAGCCGGTCGAGGCGGGGAGCTGTTTTTT.

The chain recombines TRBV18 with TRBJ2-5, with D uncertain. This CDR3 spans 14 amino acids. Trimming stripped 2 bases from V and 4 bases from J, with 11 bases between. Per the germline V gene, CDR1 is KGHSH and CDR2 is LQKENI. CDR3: CASSPSPLVETQYF. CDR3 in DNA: TGTGCCAGCTCACCAAGCCCGCTCGTAGAGACCCAGTACTTC.

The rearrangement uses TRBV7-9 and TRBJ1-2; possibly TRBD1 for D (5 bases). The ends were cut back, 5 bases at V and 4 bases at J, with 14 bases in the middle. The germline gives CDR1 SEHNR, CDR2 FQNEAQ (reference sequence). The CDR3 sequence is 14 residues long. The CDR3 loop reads CASSMGLSTYGYTF. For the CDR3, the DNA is TGTGCCAGCAGCATGGGACTCTCTACCTATGGCTACACCTTC.

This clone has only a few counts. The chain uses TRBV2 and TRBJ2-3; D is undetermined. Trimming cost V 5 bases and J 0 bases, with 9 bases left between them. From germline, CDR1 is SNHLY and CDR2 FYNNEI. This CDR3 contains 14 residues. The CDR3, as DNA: TGTGCCAGCAGTCCCCTGCGTAGCACAGATACGCAGTATTTT. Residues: CASSPLRSTDTQYF.

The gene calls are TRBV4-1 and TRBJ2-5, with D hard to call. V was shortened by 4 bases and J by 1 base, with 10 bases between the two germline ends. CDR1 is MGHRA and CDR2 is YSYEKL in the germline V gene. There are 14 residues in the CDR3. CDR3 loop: CASSLVTSQETQYF. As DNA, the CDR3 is TGCGCCAGCAGCCTGGTCACGAGCCAAGAGACCCAGTACTTC.

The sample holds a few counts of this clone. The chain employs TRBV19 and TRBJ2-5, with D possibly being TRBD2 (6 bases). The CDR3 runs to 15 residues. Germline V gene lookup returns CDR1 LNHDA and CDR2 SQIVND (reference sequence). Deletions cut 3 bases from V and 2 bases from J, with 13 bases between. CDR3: CASSMSLAGQETQYF. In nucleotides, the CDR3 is TGTGCCAGTAGTATGTCGCTGGCGGGGCAAGAGACCCAGTACTTC.

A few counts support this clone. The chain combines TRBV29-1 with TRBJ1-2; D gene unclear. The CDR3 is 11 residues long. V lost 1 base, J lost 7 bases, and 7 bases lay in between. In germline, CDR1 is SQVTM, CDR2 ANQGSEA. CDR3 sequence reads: CSVEVGVGYTF. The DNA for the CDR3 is TGCAGCGTTGAAGTCGGGGTTGGCTACACCTTC.

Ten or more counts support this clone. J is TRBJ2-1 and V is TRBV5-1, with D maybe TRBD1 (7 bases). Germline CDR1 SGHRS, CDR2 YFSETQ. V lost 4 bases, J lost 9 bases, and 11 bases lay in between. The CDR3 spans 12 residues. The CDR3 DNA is TGCGCCAGCAGCAGACAGGGAGGTGAGCAGTTCTTC. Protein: CASSRQGGEQFF.

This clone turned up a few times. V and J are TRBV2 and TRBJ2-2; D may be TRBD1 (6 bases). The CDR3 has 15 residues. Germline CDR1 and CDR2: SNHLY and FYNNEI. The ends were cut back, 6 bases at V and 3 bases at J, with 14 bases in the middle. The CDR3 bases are TGTGCCAGCAGCGCCTCCCAGGGGTACACCGGGGAGCTGTTTTTT. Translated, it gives CASSASQGYTGELFF.

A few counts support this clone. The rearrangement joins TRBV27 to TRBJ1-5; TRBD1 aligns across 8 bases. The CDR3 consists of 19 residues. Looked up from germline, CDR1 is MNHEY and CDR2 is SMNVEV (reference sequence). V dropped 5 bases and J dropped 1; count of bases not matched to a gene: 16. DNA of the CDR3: TGTGCCAGCAGTCGCACCTTCCCAGGGGGCTCGGGAAGCAATCAGCCCCAGCATTTT. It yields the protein CASSRTFPGGSGSNQPQHF.

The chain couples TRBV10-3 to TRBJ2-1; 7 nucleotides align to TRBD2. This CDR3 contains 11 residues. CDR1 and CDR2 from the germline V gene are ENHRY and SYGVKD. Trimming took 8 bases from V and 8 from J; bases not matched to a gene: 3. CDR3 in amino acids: CAIGGVDEQFF. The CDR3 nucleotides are TGTGCCATCGGGGGGGTCGATGAGCAGTTCTTC.